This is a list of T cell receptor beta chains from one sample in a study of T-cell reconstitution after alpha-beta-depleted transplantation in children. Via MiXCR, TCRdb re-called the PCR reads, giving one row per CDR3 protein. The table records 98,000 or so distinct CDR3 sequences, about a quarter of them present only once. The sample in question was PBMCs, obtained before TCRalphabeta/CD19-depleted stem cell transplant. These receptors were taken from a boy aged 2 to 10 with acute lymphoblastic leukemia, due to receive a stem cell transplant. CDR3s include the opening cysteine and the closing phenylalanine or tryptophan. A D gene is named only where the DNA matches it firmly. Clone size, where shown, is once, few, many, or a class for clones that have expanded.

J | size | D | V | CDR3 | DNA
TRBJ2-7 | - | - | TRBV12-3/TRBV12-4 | CASTLSGQGSYEQYF | TGTGCCAGCACCCTCTCGGGGCAGGGATCCTACGAGCAGTACTTC
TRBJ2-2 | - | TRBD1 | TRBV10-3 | CAISDPGQGYTGELFF | TGTGCCATCAGTGACCCGGGACAGGGTTACACCGGGGAGCTGTTTTTT
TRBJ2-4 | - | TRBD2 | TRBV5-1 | CASSLASGSLGKNIQYF | TGCGCCAGCAGCTTAGCTAGCGGTTCACTTGGCAAAAACATTCAGTACTTC
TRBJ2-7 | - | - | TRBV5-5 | CASSLGGGGSSYEQYF | TGTGCCAGCAGCTTGGGTGGAGGGGGTTCGTCCTACGAGCAGTACTTC
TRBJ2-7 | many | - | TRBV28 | CASSLRGEPYEQYF | TGTGCCAGCAGTTTACGAGGGGAGCCCTACGAGCAGTACTTC
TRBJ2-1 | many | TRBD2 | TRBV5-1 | CASSSGTSSYNEQFF | TGCGCCAGCAGCTCCGGGACTAGCTCCTACAATGAGCAGTTCTTC
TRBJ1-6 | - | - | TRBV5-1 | CASSLQADRDSPLHF | TGCGCCAGCAGCTTACAGGCAGATAGAGATTCACCCCTCCACTTT
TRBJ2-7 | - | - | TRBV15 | CATSRGGGAYEQYF | TGTGCCACCAGCAGGGGAGGAGGGGCCTACGAGCAGTACTTC
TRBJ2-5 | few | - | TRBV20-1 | CSVEGAGGPEETQYF | TGCAGTGTCGAGGGGGCAGGGGGGCCAGAAGAGACCCAGTACTTC
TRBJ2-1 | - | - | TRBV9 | CASSVGLAQREDEQFF | TGTGCCAGCAGCGTAGGTCTAGCACAGAGAGAGGATGAGCAGTTCTTC
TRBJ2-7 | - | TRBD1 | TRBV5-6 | CASSLGTGESYEQYF | TGTGCCAGCAGCCTGGGGACAGGGGAATCCTACGAGCAGTACTTC
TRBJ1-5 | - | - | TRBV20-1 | CSASESGLSNQPQHF | TGCAGTGCTAGCGAGTCGGGACTAAGCAATCAGCCCCAGCATTTT
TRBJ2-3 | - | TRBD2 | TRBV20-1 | CSAPPLAGDWDTQYF | TGCAGTGCTCCGCCGCTGGCGGGAGACTGGGATACGCAGTATTTT
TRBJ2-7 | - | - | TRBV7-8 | CASSAAYGGTYEQYF | TGTGCCAGCAGCGCAGCGTACGGGGGTACCTACGAGCAGTACTTC
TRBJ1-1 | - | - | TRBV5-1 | CASSSGTFMNTEAFF | TGCGCCAGCAGCTCTGGGACGTTCATGAACACTGAAGCTTTCTTT
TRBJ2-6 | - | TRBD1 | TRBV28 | CASSLNRGSGANVLTF | TGTGCCAGCAGCCTCAACAGGGGCTCTGGGGCCAACGTCCTGACTTTC
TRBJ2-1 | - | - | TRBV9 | CASSVSPHEQFF | TGTGCCAGCAGCGTAAGTCCCCATGAGCAGTTCTTC
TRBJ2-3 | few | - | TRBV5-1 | CASSLAGTDTQYF | TGTGCCAGCAGCTTAGCAGGGACAGATACGCAGTATTTT
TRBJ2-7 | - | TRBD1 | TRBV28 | CASRLTGSSEQYF | TGTGCCAGCAGACTGACAGGGTCTAGCGAGCAGTACTTC
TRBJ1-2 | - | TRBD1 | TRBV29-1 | CSVESGGYGYTF | TGCAGCGTTGAATCAGGGGGCTATGGCTACACCTTC
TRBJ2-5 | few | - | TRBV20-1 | CSAPGAGKTQYF | TGCAGTGCTCCGGGGGCGGGGAAGACCCAGTACTTC
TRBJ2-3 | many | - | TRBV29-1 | CSADRGDF | TGCAGCGCAGATCGAGGGGATTTT
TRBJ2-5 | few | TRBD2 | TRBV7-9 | CASSLGLAGVLETQYF | TGTGCCAGCAGCTTAGGGCTAGCGGGAGTTTTGGAGACCCAGTACTTC
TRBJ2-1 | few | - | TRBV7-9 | CASSLGEQFF | TGTGCCAGCAGCTTGGGTGAGCAGTTCTTC
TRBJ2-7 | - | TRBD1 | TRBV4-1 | CASSQDRDRGLYEQYF | TGCGCCAGCAGCCAAGATCGGGACAGGGGTCTCTACGAGCAGTACTTC
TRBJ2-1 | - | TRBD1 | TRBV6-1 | CASTKGQLYNEQFF | TGTGCCAGCACCAAGGGACAGCTATACAATGAGCAGTTCTTC
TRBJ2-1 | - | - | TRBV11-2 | CASSSPEGVGNEQFF | TGTGCCAGCAGCTCCCCGGAGGGGGTGGGCAATGAGCAGTTCTTC
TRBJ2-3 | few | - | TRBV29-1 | CSVRTVTTDTQYF | TGCAGCGTTAGGACAGTAACCACAGATACGCAGTATTTT
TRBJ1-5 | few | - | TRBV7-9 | CASSLASDMQPQHF | TGTGCCAGCAGCTTAGCGTCGGATATGCAGCCCCAGCATTTT
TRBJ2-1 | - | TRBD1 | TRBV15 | CATSSHRDRGLEQFF | TGTGCCACCAGCAGTCACCGGGACAGGGGGCTTGAGCAGTTCTTC
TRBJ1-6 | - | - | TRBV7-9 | CASSLDQGSSPLHF | TGTGCCAGCAGCTTAGACCAGGGCAGCTCACCCCTCCACTTT
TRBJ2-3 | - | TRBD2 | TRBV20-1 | CSADSSRTSGGRTDTQYF | TGCAGTGCTGATTCAAGTCGGACTAGCGGAGGGCGTACAGATACGCAGTATTTT
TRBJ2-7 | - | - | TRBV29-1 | CSAGGRNYEQYF | TGCAGCGCCGGGGGCAGGAACTACGAGCAGTACTTC
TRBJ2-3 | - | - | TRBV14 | CASSRTRDTQYF | TGTGCCAGCAGCCGGACACGAGATACGCAGTATTTT
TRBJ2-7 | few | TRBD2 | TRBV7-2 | CASTRDRTSSTYEQYF | TGTGCCAGCACCCGTGACAGGACTAGCTCAACCTACGAGCAGTACTTC
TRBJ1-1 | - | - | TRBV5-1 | CASSFLITGTEAFF | TGCGCCAGCAGCTTCCTTATCACAGGGACTGAAGCTTTCTTT
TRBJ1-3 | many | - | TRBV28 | CASSSGDRDTIYF | TGTGCCAGCAGTTCAGGGGATCGGGACACCATATATTTT
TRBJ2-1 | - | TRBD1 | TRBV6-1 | CASSSSTGTNEQFF | TGTGCCAGCAGTAGTTCGACAGGGACCAATGAGCAGTTCTTC
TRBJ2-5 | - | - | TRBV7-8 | CASRKNPFQETQYF | TGTGCCAGCAGGAAAAACCCCTTCCAAGAGACCCAGTACTTC
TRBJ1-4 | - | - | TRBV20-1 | CSVDRREKLFF | TGCAGTGTGGATCGGCGTGAAAAACTGTTTTTT
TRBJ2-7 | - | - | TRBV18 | CASSFSGQSKGEQYF | TGTGCCAGCTCATTCTCAGGGCAGAGTAAAGGCGAGCAGTACTTC
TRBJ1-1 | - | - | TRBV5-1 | CASSLSTAQRNTEAFF | TGCGCCAGCAGCTTATCCACGGCACAAAGGAACACTGAAGCTTTCTTT
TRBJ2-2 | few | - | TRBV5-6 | CASSSRAGELFF | TGTGCCAGCAGCTCCAGGGCCGGGGAGCTGTTTTTT
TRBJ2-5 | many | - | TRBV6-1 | CASPPKGYQETQYF | TGTGCCAGCCCCCCGAAGGGCTACCAAGAGACCCAGTACTTC
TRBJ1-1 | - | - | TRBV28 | CASSGGARNTEAFF | TGTGCCAGCAGTGGTGGGGCCAGGAACACTGAAGCTTTCTTT
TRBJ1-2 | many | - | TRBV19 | CASRDNYGYTF | TGTGCCAGTAGGGATAACTATGGCTACACCTTC
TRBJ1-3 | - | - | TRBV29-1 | CSVQPRQTTGNTIYF | TGCAGCGTCCAGCCCCGGCAGACAACTGGAAACACCATATATTTT
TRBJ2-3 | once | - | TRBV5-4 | CASRSEGPTDTQYF | TGTGCCAGCAGGTCGGAGGGGCCCACAGATACGCAGTATTTT
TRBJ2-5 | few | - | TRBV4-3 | CASSQDPGVGKTQYF | TGCGCCAGCAGCCAAGATCCGGGGGTCGGGAAGACCCAGTACTTC
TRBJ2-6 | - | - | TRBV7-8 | CASSPPSASGANVLTF | TGTGCCAGCAGCCCCCCATCGGCCTCTGGGGCCAACGTCCTGACTTTC
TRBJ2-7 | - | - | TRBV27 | CASSPFDTLRSVYEQYF | TGTGCCAGCAGTCCATTTGACACCCTAAGGAGTGTCTACGAGCAGTACTTC
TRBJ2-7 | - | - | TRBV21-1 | CASSKGSGGDEQYF | TGTGCCAGCAGCAAAGGGTCAGGGGGAGACGAGCAGTACTTC
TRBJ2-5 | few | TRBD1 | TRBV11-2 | CASSLVSSRGTGLGYQETQYF | TGTGCCAGCAGCTTAGTTTCTTCCAGGGGGACCGGTTTGGGTTACCAAGAGACCCAGTACTTC
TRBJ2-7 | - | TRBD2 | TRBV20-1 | CSARPRTSGSYEQYF | TGCAGTGCTAGACCGAGGACTAGCGGCTCCTACGAGCAGTACTTC
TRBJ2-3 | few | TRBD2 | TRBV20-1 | CSATAYGTSSTDTQYF | TGCAGTGCTACCGCTTACGGGACTAGCAGCACAGATACGCAGTATTTT